The clone carrying this T cell receptor beta chain has at least ten counts. The data are from a study of blood T cells in healthy people across ages. Background on the study: Template switching picked up about one barcoded beta molecule for each two T cells.

Russia was home to the donors, healthy Caucasian individuals aged roughly 6 to 90. They isolated at least 6 million PBMCs from each sample. Together with a sample-barcoded 5' primer, a J-beta primer mix was included in a second PCR lasting roughly 7 to 11 cycles. TCRdb re-analysed the 5' RACE reads in MiXCR, keeping a single row per CDR3 protein. The sample contains 550,000 to 600,000 distinct CDR3 sequences, 25% to 30% of which appear only once. Sequencing used blood. This receptor was obtained from a woman aged 70-85 years in good health.

Here the CDR3 reads CASSYPRTGGVETQYF. The CDR3 DNA sequence: TGTGCCAGCAGTTACCCCAGGACAGGGGGCGTGGAGACCCAGTACTTC. The chain uses TRBV6-2 or TRBV6-3 and TRBJ2-5; 11 nucleotides line up with TRBD1. Trimming took 2 bases from V and 5 from J; bases not matched to a gene: 7. This CDR3 comprises 16 residues. Germline lookup yields CDR1 MNHEY and CDR2 SVGEGT.